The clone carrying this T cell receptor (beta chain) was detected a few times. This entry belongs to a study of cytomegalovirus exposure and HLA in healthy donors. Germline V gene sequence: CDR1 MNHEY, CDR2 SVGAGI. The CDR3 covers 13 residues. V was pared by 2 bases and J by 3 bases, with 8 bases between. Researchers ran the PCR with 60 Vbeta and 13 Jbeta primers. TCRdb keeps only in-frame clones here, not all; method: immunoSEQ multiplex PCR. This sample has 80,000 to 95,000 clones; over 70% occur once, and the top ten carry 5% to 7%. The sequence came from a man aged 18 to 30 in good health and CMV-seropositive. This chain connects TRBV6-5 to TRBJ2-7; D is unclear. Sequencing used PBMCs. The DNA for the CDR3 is TGTGCCAGCAGTTACGAACAAAACTACGAGCAGTACTTC. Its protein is CASSYEQNYEQYF.